The source of this TCR beta chain is a study of PD-1 blockade in classical Hodgkin lymphoma. Clones were read by immunoSEQ multiplex PCR, and TCRdb kept only the in-frame ones, dropping some. The table lists 40,000 to 50,000 clones, over 75% of them singletons. V dropped 1 base and J dropped 5; count of bases not matched to a gene: 3. Germline lookup yields CDR1 SGHTA and CDR2 FQGNSA. The CDR3 totals 14 residues. This clone occurred a few times. What it recognizes is unknown. Whole-study results and caveats: Newly diagnosed patients reportedly trailed healthy donors in baseline TCR diversity. Reasons behind the repertoire differences stay unclear, perhaps disease activity or earlier therapy. TCR diversity in CD4+, not CD8+, cells rose significantly by C4D1.

Each patient's relapse followed autologous stem cell transplantation, and brentuximab vedotin exposure varied. The V gene is TRBV7-2, the J gene TRBJ2-5; 8 nucleotides align to TRBD2. The receptor comes from a human donor with classical Hodgkin lymphoma. The input for sequencing was peripheral blood mononuclear cells (PBMCs), taken at baseline. In DNA, the CDR3 is TGTGCCAGCAGCTTAGAAGCGGGGGAGGAGACCCAGTACTTC. Translating it yields CASSLEAGEETQYF.